A selection of T cell receptor beta chains follows, all from one sample in a study of neurological immune-mediated disorders. Using its own MiXCR run on the 5' RACE reads, TCRdb lists one record per CDR3 protein. Of 72,000 or so distinct CDR3 sequences in the sample, approximately 17% were seen once. Sequencing was performed on PBMCs. The receptors here all came from a woman aged 40 to 50 in good health. CDR3s include the opening cysteine and the closing phenylalanine or tryptophan. Each record gives: clone size, J gene, V gene, CDR3 protein. Clone size is given for some rows only: seen once, a few or many times, or a class if the clone is expanded.

>few|TRBJ2-7|TRBV20-1
CSARDYFSYEQYF
>.|TRBJ2-6|TRBV12-3/TRBV12-4
CASSPPRTGGAGANVLTF
>many|TRBJ1-5|TRBV12-3/TRBV12-4
CASSKEAHQPQHF
>many|TRBJ2-1|TRBV5-1
CASSLNSGGNYNEQFF
>many|TRBJ2-3|TRBV4-3
CASSQGQGWADTQYF
>many|TRBJ2-3|TRBV18
CASSPVRQNLDTQYF
>many|TRBJ1-1|TRBV4-3
CASSQDWRQGNTEAFF
>many|TRBJ2-3|TRBV28
CASSPTRDRGTDTQYF
>many|TRBJ2-7|TRBV5-1
CASSLAGGTSMYEQYF
>once|TRBJ2-7|TRBV7-8
CASSVGVREQYF
>many|TRBJ1-4|TRBV28
CASKGDREKLFF
>many|TRBJ2-2|TRBV7-2
CASSIGQPNTGELFF
>.|TRBJ1-2|TRBV20-1
CSARDLQGGYTF
>many|TRBJ1-1|TRBV20-1
CSARSIQGGDTEAFF
>many|TRBJ2-5|TRBV6-6
CASSYIPGVETQYF
>many|TRBJ2-3|TRBV7-2
CASSLVPGTRQGATDTQYF
>few|TRBJ1-1|TRBV6-2/TRBV6-3
CASSEGQPNTEAFF
>many|TRBJ2-7|TRBV7-3
CASSLEGGGTYEQYF
>many|TRBJ1-5|TRBV6-2/TRBV6-3
CASTQTGRYQPQHF
>many|TRBJ2-6|TRBV29-1
CSVERDRGPGANVLTF
>.|TRBJ2-5|TRBV28
CASSLSTGTEETQYF
>.|TRBJ1-6|TRBV12-3/TRBV12-4
CASTPTGRSPLHF
>many|TRBJ2-1|TRBV6-2/TRBV6-3
CASSGGAVSNEQFF
>many|TRBJ2-3|TRBV11-2
CASSLDPAYVGLAGVISTDTQYF
>many|TRBJ1-2|TRBV5-1
CASSLAAEGGYTF
>.|TRBJ1-3|TRBV7-2
CASSPQSQGNTIYF
>.|TRBJ1-5|TRBV27
CATSEGVGQLQHF
>many|TRBJ1-2|TRBV7-9
CASSLGAGTGNGYTF
>many|TRBJ1-5|TRBV6-5
CASSTGQWNQPQHF
>many|TRBJ2-1|TRBV5-1
CASSAGTEVDEQFF
>many|TRBJ1-2|TRBV21-1
CASSKTRGHPYYGYTF
>.|TRBJ1-1|TRBV2
CASSEAWQGMPEAFF
>.|TRBJ2-1|TRBV30
CAWSPAGGLVYNEQFF
>many|TRBJ2-3|TRBV7-2
CASSLYGPTDTQYF
>many|TRBJ2-7|TRBV5-1
CASSLVQGSSYEQYF
>.|TRBJ2-3|TRBV4-1
CASSQGPSTDTQYF
>many|TRBJ1-1|TRBV7-2
CASSLDRGSEAFF
>few|TRBJ2-3|TRBV7-2
CASSQSPPATQYF
>many|TRBJ1-5|TRBV12-3/TRBV12-4
CASSSPRQGHQPQHF
>many|TRBJ2-1|TRBV5-6
CASSEGGQGYYNEQFF
>many|TRBJ2-1|TRBV5-1
CASSLEGPAGSYNEQFF
>many|TRBJ1-3|TRBV29-1
CSAGGQGLGNTIYF
>.|TRBJ2-1|TRBV12-3/TRBV12-4
CASRYNGQVPGSEQFF
>many|TRBJ2-5|TRBV29-1
CSVQGGQTQYF
>many|TRBJ2-3|TRBV5-7
CASSLRDLSTDTQYF
>once|TRBJ2-5|TRBV4-1
CASKRGVGRGEETQYF
>many|TRBJ2-1|TRBV12-3/TRBV12-4
CASSPLGAESSYNEQFF
>.|TRBJ2-3|TRBV29-1
CSVWTSGRTDTQYF
>.|TRBJ1-3|TRBV5-5
CASSLVGGRSSGNTIYF
>many|TRBJ2-2|TRBV5-1
CASGTGNVGELFF
>many|TRBJ2-5|TRBV5-1
CASSLSSGQETQYF
>.|TRBJ2-6|TRBV5-1
CASSLEGSGANVLTF
>many|TRBJ2-7|TRBV6-6
CASSYRQNIQSYEQYF
>many|TRBJ2-1|TRBV7-9
CASSLALGQGVAFF
>many|TRBJ1-2|TRBV12-3/TRBV12-4
CASLISGSYGYTF